The rows below give T cell receptor beta chains drawn from one sample of a study of T cells after yellow fever vaccination. TCRdb used MiXCR to reprocess the 5' RACE reads, holding one entry per CDR3 protein. The sample carries about 550,000 distinct CDR3 sequences, roughly a fifth recorded once. The starting material was PBMCs, obtained 15 days after the yellow fever booster vaccination. All receptors come from a man younger than 40 who received the YFV17D yellow fever vaccine. CDR3s include the opening cysteine and the closing phenylalanine or tryptophan. Each record gives: D gene, V gene, J gene, clone size, CDR3 DNA, CDR3 protein. D genes are given only for firm matches. Clone size is stated in some rows and not others, as once, few, many or a class when expanded.

TRBD2	TRBV7-9	TRBJ2-1	many	TGTGCCAGCAGCCGAGAGCGGGAGCGTGACAATGAGCAGTTCTTC	CASSRERERDNEQFF
.	TRBV28	TRBJ2-5	few	TGTGCCAGCAGTAATACTAGGGAAGAGACCCAGTACTTC	CASSNTREETQYF
TRBD2	TRBV20-1	TRBJ2-7	.	TGCAGTGGGACTAGCGGGAGTCCCTACGAGCAGTACTTC	CSGTSGSPYEQYF
TRBD2	TRBV6-1	TRBJ2-1	.	TGTGCCAGCAGATCCGGGACTAGCGGTAAAGAGCAGTTCTTC	CASRSGTSGKEQFF
TRBD2	TRBV6-1	TRBJ2-7	few	TGTGCCAGCAGCGACAGCGGGAGCCCGCCCTACGAGCAGTACTTC	CASSDSGSPPYEQYF
.	TRBV7-9	TRBJ2-7	.	TGTGCCAGCACGGCGGATATATCCTACGAGCAGTACTTC	CASTADISYEQYF
TRBD1	TRBV19	TRBJ2-7	few	TGTGCCAGTAGTGTCGACAGGGGAGCATACGAGCAGTACTTC	CASSVDRGAYEQYF
TRBD2	TRBV7-9	TRBJ2-2	.	TGTGCCAGCAGCTCTATAGCGGGACAAACCGGGGAGCTGTTTTTT	CASSSIAGQTGELFF
TRBD1	TRBV29-1	TRBJ2-7	few	TGCAGCGTTGCATCAGGGACAGGGGTATTCGAGCAGTACTTC	CSVASGTGVFEQYF
TRBD1	TRBV7-2	TRBJ2-6	.	TGTGCCAGCAGCCGGGACAGCTATAGCTCTGGGGCCAACGTCCTGACTTTC	CASSRDSYSSGANVLTF
.	TRBV11-2	TRBJ1-3	few	TGTGCCAGCAGCCGAAGGGGGGACTCTGGAAACACCATATATTTT	CASSRRGDSGNTIYF
TRBD2	TRBV20-1	TRBJ2-1	.	TGCAGTGCTGGGTCTGGGGAGGGGAACACAATCGGGCAGTTCTTC	CSAGSGEGNTIGQFF
TRBD1	TRBV12-3/TRBV12-4	TRBJ2-7	few	TGTGCCAGCAGTTTAGTACAGGGGCTGCCGTACTTC	CASSLVQGLPYF
.	TRBV5-1	TRBJ1-6	.	TGCGCCAGCAGCTTGGAATCAGAAAATTCACCCCTCCACTTT	CASSLESENSPLHF
.	TRBV29-1	TRBJ2-5	few	TGCAGCGTTGAAGATATCCGGGCCCAGTACTTC	CSVEDIRAQYF
TRBD2	TRBV29-1	TRBJ2-1	few	TGCAGCGTTGAAGATGGCCGCCCCAGCGGGACCGAGCAGTTCTTC	CSVEDGRPSGTEQFF
TRBD2	TRBV4-3	TRBJ2-1	.	TGCGCCAGCAGCCAGGGAGCGGGGGTATACAATGAGCAGTTCTTC	CASSQGAGVYNEQFF
TRBD1	TRBV18	TRBJ1-6	.	TGTGCCAGCTCACTACAGGGGGATTTTAATTCACCCCTCCACTTT	CASSLQGDFNSPLHF
.	TRBV7-2	TRBJ2-1	.	TGTGCCAGCAGCTCCGGATTTGAGCAGTTCTTC	CASSSGFEQFF
TRBD2	TRBV6-6	TRBJ2-7	few	TGTGCCAGCACCTGGGAGGGATACGAGCAGTACTTC	CASTWEGYEQYF
.	TRBV7-2	TRBJ2-7	.	TGTGCCAGCAGCCCCAGCCGGGACACAACCTACGAGCAGTACTTC	CASSPSRDTTYEQYF
.	TRBV7-9	TRBJ2-7	few	TGTGCCAGCAGCCCCCTCCAGGGTCCCTACGAGCAGTACTTC	CASSPLQGPYEQYF
TRBD1	TRBV20-1	TRBJ2-1	few	TGCAGTGCTAGTAGTGGGACAGGGGCCTACAATGAGCAGTTCTTC	CSASSGTGAYNEQFF
.	TRBV27	TRBJ2-2	.	TGTGCCAGCAGTTGGCGCTCCGGGGAGCTGTTTTTT	CASSWRSGELFF
.	TRBV20-1	TRBJ1-1	.	TGCAGTGCTAGAGCCCGACAAAGCCCCACTGAAGCTTTCTTT	CSARARQSPTEAFF
TRBD1	TRBV19	TRBJ2-5	.	TGTGCCAGTAGTGCGGGACAGGGTATAGAGACCCAGTACTTC	CASSAGQGIETQYF
TRBD2	TRBV6-2/TRBV6-3	TRBJ2-1	.	TGTGCCAGCAGTCGTCTAGCGGGAGCCGACAATGAGCAGTTCTTC	CASSRLAGADNEQFF
.	TRBV12-3/TRBV12-4	TRBJ2-7	.	TGTGCCAGCAGCTTAAGAGGAGGGGGCGCCGAGCAGTACTTC	CASSLRGGGAEQYF
.	TRBV7-2	TRBJ2-1	.	TGTGCCAGCAGCCTAAATGTCAATGAGCAGTTCTTC	CASSLNVNEQFF
TRBD2	TRBV6-5	TRBJ2-2	.	TGTGCCAGCAGTTACTCCCGGGAGGTTGGGAACACCGGGGAGCTGTTTTTT	CASSYSREVGNTGELFF
.	TRBV7-6	TRBJ2-7	.	TGTGCCAGCAGTAGACCGGGACTTACAACCTACGAGCAGTACTTC	CASSRPGLTTYEQYF
TRBD1	TRBV10-3	TRBJ2-3	few	TGTGCCATCTGGGGACAGGGGGCCACAGATACGCAGTATTTT	CAIWGQGATDTQYF
.	TRBV7-2	TRBJ2-1	.	TGTGCCAGCAGTCCGGGGGCTTGGGCCTACAATGAGCAGTTCTTC	CASSPGAWAYNEQFF
.	TRBV12-3/TRBV12-4	TRBJ2-5	few	TGTGCCAGCAGTTTCCGCGAATTCGAGACCCAGTACTTC	CASSFREFETQYF
.	TRBV20-1	TRBJ1-6	.	TGCAGTGCCAGGGGCGACTATAATTCACCCCTCCACTTT	CSARGDYNSPLHF
TRBD2	TRBV19	TRBJ2-1	few	TGTGCCAGTAGCCGGGGACTAGCGGGAGGGCCGTCCTACAATGAGCAGTTCTTC	CASSRGLAGGPSYNEQFF